This TCR beta chain was documented in a study of T cell responses to AZD1222 COVID-19 vaccine (dated by TCRdb to the early 2020s). For the wider study: A total of 233 trial participants underwent TCR sequencing, of whom nearly 210 had received two doses of AZD1222 and about 25 had received two doses of the MenACWY control vaccine. Enrollment into the trials was organized by age into subgroups of 18-55, 56-69 and 70-plus years, and those subgroups contained around 150, 28 and 57 TCR-sequenced participants, respectively.

A note on this clone: No cognate antigen has been identified for it. No base qualities exist here, and no much larger clone lies one base off it.

The time point label corresponds to: baseline before first vaccination. The intended sense of this specimen's treatment or condition label: meningococcal conjugate vaccine given as trial control. The vaccinee samples were drawn from two UK trials, COV001 and COV002, one of which was a single-blind randomized controlled phase 2/3 trial testing AZD1222 (ChAdOx1 nCoV-19) in healthy adults. For TCRbeta chain sequencing, PBMC samples from trial participants were taken at day 0 and at day 28 after the second dose. The CDR3 regions of human TCRbeta chains were analyzed by immunosequencing. The authors' analysis ran thus. TCRs in the repertoires were matched against a reference library of SARS-CoV-2-specific TCRs that had been generated with the MIRA antigen-specificity platform. Breadth was defined as the fraction of unique TCRs that were SARS-CoV-2-associated. Depth was defined as the fraction of total T cells that were SARS-CoV-2-associated. Using the MIRA data, each spike-specific TCR was assigned both to the spike region to which the TCR was reactive and to a CD4 or CD8 class. Log10-transformed breadth and depth values were compared by one-way ANOVA with Sidak's multiple comparisons tests. The clones in this table, taken by TCRdb from immuneACCESS, are in-frame only. Not every clone is retained; where verified, under half of the shortfall comes from an unresolved V gene, and the cause of the rest is unknown. V and J calls and clone size follow that table, whereas D and trimming were derived from the DNA. The sample yields around 84,000 clones; around nine tenths were counted once. The top ten clones comprise 10% of the sample.

Beyond this particular receptor, the publication reports: A significant rise in spike-specific TCR breadth and depth was observed after two AZD1222 doses relative to day 0 and relative to MenACWY recipients. No day 14 peak-response samples were available, so repertoires were characterized only after the peak T cell response. Participants were mostly white British and included more females than males, and it was suggested by the authors that clonal diversity may have been underestimated. CD4 TCRs associated with the vaccine covered the entire spike protein, and the dominant responses were in regions 160-218 and 743-854. Nearly half of unique spike-specific TCRs reportedly recognized epitopes outside regions mutated in the B.1.351 and B.1.1.7 variants. Only five to seven AZD1222 recipients were SARS-CoV-2 seropositive at baseline, limiting conclusions about previously exposed vaccinees. The 56-69-year group was small, and its depth increase did not reach significance, likely because of low power.

The clonotype originates from an adult in good health. This specimen was peripheral blood, taken on day 0 of MenACWY control vaccination.

The nucleotide sequence reads TGCGCCAGCAGCGATGGGAGGAACACTGAAGCTTTCTTT. Translated, this is CASSDGRNTEAFF. This sequence uses TRBV4-3 and TRBJ1-1; no confident D gene assignment can be made. The cysteine opens and the phenylalanine closes a CDR3 of 13 amino acids. The CDR3 DNA has 39 bases and is translated from base 1. Trimming removed 5 bases from V and 1 base from J, leaving 8 bases between the germline ends. The CDR1 and CDR2 encoded by the germline V gene are LGHNA and YSLEER.